A single sample is the source of the 13 T cell receptor beta chains below, sequenced in a study of prognosis after radiotherapy for stage I lung cancer. The genomic DNA TCR beta CDR3 region underwent two rounds of multiplex PCR. First-round PCR amplification was performed with primers specific to each TRBV and TRBJ gene. Using its own MiXCR run on the multiplex PCR reads, TCRdb lists one record per CDR3 protein. The sample comprises about 15,000 distinct CDR3 sequences, around 15% of which are singletons, and around two fifths rests with the top ten. Sequencing was performed on PBMCs, taken before or after stereotactic body radiation therapy (not recorded which). These receptors were collected from a donor aged 50 or older with non-small cell lung cancer.

This clonotype is labeled as medium-sized. This chain connects TRBV5-1 to TRBJ1-6; 9 bases align to TRBD1. CDR3 length: 15 amino acids. CDR1 is SGHRS and CDR2 is YFSETQ in the germline V gene. Trimming at V came to 0 bases and at J to 9 bases, leaving 4 bases not matched to a gene. CDR3 in amino acids: CASSLAGQGSSPLHF. CDR3 nucleotide sequence: TGCGCCAGCAGCTTGGCGGGACAGGGCAGTTCACCCCTCCACTTT.

This clonotype was picked up many times. The V call is TRBV2, the J call TRBJ2-2; 7 bases line up with TRBD1. V lost 6 bases and J lost 1; bases outside the gene matches: 8. The CDR3 is made up of 16 amino acids. Germline values: CDR1 SNHLY, CDR2 FYNNEI. Written as DNA, the CDR3 is TGTGCCAGCAGCGCACAGACAGGGTTGAACACCGGGGAGCTGTTTTTT. It is translated as CASSAQTGLNTGELFF.

This clonotype is medium-sized within its sample. The genes are TRBV15 and TRBJ2-7; a possible D gene is TRBD1 (7 bases). The germline V gene encodes CDR1 LNHNV and CDR2 YYDKDF (reference sequence). Trimming left V 5 bases short and J 2 bases short, with 13 bases between. The CDR3 has 14 residues. CDR3 DNA: TGTGCCACCAGCCTCCGCAGGGGGGCCTACGAGCAGTACTTC. It encodes CATSLRRGAYEQYF.

This clonotype showed up many times. V and J are TRBV20-1 and TRBJ2-2; 10 nucleotides align to TRBD2. Germline CDR1 and CDR2: DFQATT and SNEGSKA (reference sequence). The trim removed 6 bases at V and 5 bases at J, leaving 9 bases unmatched. The CDR3 totals 15 residues. CDR3 residues: CSARETSGRTGELFF. CDR3 bases: TGCAGTGCGCGGGAGACTAGCGGGCGAACCGGGGAGCTGTTTTTT.

This clonotype has a count of ten or more. This chain links TRBV7-2 with TRBJ2-2; D call uncertain. The CDR3 loop spans 15 amino acids. In germline, CDR1 is SGHTA, CDR2 FQGNSA. V was shortened by 2 bases and J by 2 bases, with 9 bases between the two germline ends. The CDR3, as DNA: TGTGCCAGCAGCTTAATCCGGGCCAACACCGGGGAGCTGTTTTTT. The encoded protein is CASSLIRANTGELFF.

The sample holds many counts of this clonotype. The gene calls are TRBV18 and TRBJ1-4; D is unresolved. In germline, CDR1 is KGHSH, CDR2 LQKENI. This CDR3 spans 15 amino acids. Trimming shortened V by 6 bases and J by 5 bases, and 16 bases separated the two germline ends. CDR3 amino acids: CASSPSGEGNEKLFF. CDR3 nucleotide sequence: TGTGCCAGCTCCCCCTCGGGTGAAGGAAATGAAAAACTGTTTTTT.

This clonotype is termed medium-sized (0.01 to 0.1%). The chain couples TRBV7-6 to TRBJ2-7; TRBD1 matches at 12 bases. V was clipped by 3 bases and J by 4 bases; unmatched bases: 4. There are 15 residues in the CDR3. CDR1 is SGHVS, CDR2 FNYEAQ, per germline. The CDR3 here is CASSFGTGGLYEQYF. The CDR3 DNA sequence: TGTGCCAGCAGCTTTGGGACAGGGGGCCTTTACGAGCAGTACTTC.

As to this clonotype: The DNA is omitted, as the CDR3 cannot be located on it reliably, and the CDR3 follows TCRdb's listing. This chain joins TRBV7-6 and TRBJ2-6; the table's D call TRBD1 went unverified against the DNA. In germline, CDR1 is SGHVS, CDR2 FNYEAQ. The CDR3 has 22 amino acids, counting both end residues. CDR3 region: CASSFYICGAWTVSSGANVLTF.

This clonotype was observed at least ten times. V is TRBV2 and J is TRBJ1-4; 9 nucleotides line up with TRBD1. This CDR3 is 14 amino acids long. J lost 7 bases, V lost 6 bases, and 6 bases had no gene match. CDR1 and CDR2 (germline): SNHLY, FYNNEI. This chain's CDR3 is CASRGDRVSEKLFF. The CDR3 DNA is TGTGCCAGCAGGGGGGACAGGGTTAGTGAAAAACTGTTTTTT. The full variable domain, completed using reference TRBV2 and TRBJ1-4, is EPEVTQTPSHQVTQMGQEVILRCVPISNHLYFYWYRQILGQKVEFLVSFYNNEISEKSEIFDDQFSVERPDGSNFTLKIRSTKLEDSAMYFCASRGDRVSEKLFFGSGTQLSVL.

In its sample, this clonotype was seen many times. The V gene is TRBV6-1, the J gene TRBJ2-1; TRBD1 agrees at 8 bases. The CDR3 runs to 15 residues. V was pared by 6 bases and J by 7 bases, with 11 bases of the junction left unmatched. The germline CDR1 and CDR2 sequences are MNHNS and SASEGT. As DNA, the CDR3 is TGTGCCAGCAGGTCCGGCGGACAGGGCGTAAATGAGCAGTTCTTC. It specifies CASRSGGQGVNEQFF.

This clonotype was detected many times. V usage is TRBV24-1 and J usage is TRBJ1-5, with 8 bases identical to TRBD1. J gave up 1 base and V 6 bases, and 1 base lay outside the gene matches. Per the germline V gene, CDR1 is KGHDR and CDR2 is SFDVKD. The CDR3 has 14 residues. CDR3 nucleotide sequence: TGTGCCACCAGTAACAGGGGGAGCAATCAGCCCCAGCATTTT. It codes for CATSNRGSNQPQHF.

For this clonotype: Given a much more abundant clone one base away, this may be a read error. V usage is TRBV24-1 and J usage is TRBJ1-1; TRBD1 is a possible D gene (6 bases). The CDR3 is made up of 12 amino acids. V was shortened by 7 bases and J by 1 base, with 6 bases between the two germline ends. Germline lookup yields CDR1 KGHDR and CDR2 SFDVKD. The CDR3 nucleotides are TGTGCCACCAGAGGGGGGAACACTGAAGCTTTCTTT. Amino acids: CATRGGNTEAFF.

This clonotype was seen many times. The gene calls are TRBV18 and TRBJ2-5; TRBD2 is a possible D gene (5 bases). V shed 3 bases and J shed 4 bases, with 12 bases lying between them. The CDR3 contains 14 residues. Germline loops: CDR1 KGHSH, CDR2 LQKENI. The CDR3 nucleotides read TGTGCCAGCTCACCTATTGGCGGAGGAGAGACCCAGTACTTC. This sequence encodes CASSPIGGGETQYF.